This T cell receptor beta chain was sequenced during a study of T-cell memory formation after mild COVID-19. Study-level points and caveats: There were some responding clones in pre-infection memory, which suggested that cross-reactive memory had joined. CD4/CD8 balance held among clones contracting day 15 to 85, and later expanders leaned CD4+.

The CDR3 length is 17 residues. TCRalpha and TCRbeta libraries used 5'RACE with constant-segment primers and UMIs. TCRdb re-called the 5' RACE reads through MiXCR, storing one row per CDR3 protein. Of approximately 500,000 distinct CDR3 sequences in the sample, roughly 25% were seen once. A word on this clonotype: What it binds is unknown.

Sample: PBMCs or a T cell subset sorted from them (not recorded which). The sequence was collected from an adult woman who had mild COVID-19 (a few samples of this study predate the infection). Cell type and time point are not known. The V call is TRBV3-2, the J call TRBJ2-1. TRBV3-2 is flagged as a pseudogene. The CDR3 is CASSQDTERESYNEQFF. In DNA, the CDR3 is TGTGCCAGCAGCCAAGATACCGAGCGGGAGTCCTACAATGAGCAGTTCTTC.